This note documents a single TCR beta chain sequence. These data originate in a study of blood T cell repertoires in COVID-19. The assay was immunoSEQ multiplex PCR, and TCRdb's table has in-frame clones only and misses some. The repertoire holds approximately 350,000 clones, with about 90% as singletons. Germline V CDR1 and CDR2: MNHEY, SVGAGI. V dropped 5 bases and J dropped 6; count of bases not matched to a gene: 8. The CDR3 length is 15 residues. This TCR was sampled from a woman aged 25 to 39 who had recovered from COVID-19. J is TRBJ2-1 and V is TRBV6-5, with 9 nucleotides matching TRBD1. Sequencing input: PBMCs or T cells enriched from blood (not recorded which). The CDR3 nucleotides read TGTGCCAGCAGTAAGGACAGGGGCGGGATCAATGAGCAGTTCTTC. Amino acids: CASSKDRGGINEQFF.